This T cell receptor (beta chain) came from a study of cytomegalovirus exposure and HLA in healthy donors. This PCR relied on a set of 60 Vbeta primers and 13 Jbeta primers. Authors' analysis steps: There were around 78 million unique TCR beta chains by a later count, and about 11 million of them were shared. Repertoires were generated with immunoSEQ multiplex PCR, while TCRdb's copy carries only in-frame clones and drops some. D and trimming were read from the DNA, whereas the V and J calls and clone size are those reported in that table. This sample yields roughly 100,000 clones, of which around four fifths are seen a single time; approximately 4% belongs to the top ten. Trimming left V 3 bases short and J 3 bases short, with 12 bases between. This CDR3 is built from 14 residues. CDR1 MDHEN and CDR2 SYDVKM come from the germline V gene.

The chain combines TRBV28 with TRBJ2-7; maybe TRBD2 (6 bases). The TCR comes from a man between 40 and 49 years old in good health and CMV-seronegative. The sequencing input was PBMCs. For the CDR3, the DNA is TGTGCCAGCAGTTTCAGAGGGGAGGTCTACGAGCAGTACGTC. It specifies CASSFRGEVYEQYV.